These 29 T cell receptor beta chains originate from one sample sequenced in a study of OX40 agonist ivuxolimab in advanced cancers. Sequenced by immunoSEQ multiplex PCR; TCRdb stores in-frame clones only, minus some. The table records roughly 80,000 clones, about nine tenths of them present only once. The specimen comprised CD4+ or CD8+ T cells sorted from blood, sampled in a trial of the OX40 agonist ivuxolimab. Source of these receptors: an adult with an advanced solid tumor such as melanoma, head and neck, liver or kidney cancer.

V and J are TRBV13 and TRBJ1-1, with D perhaps TRBD1 (6 bases). The CDR3 loop spans 16 amino acids. Germline V lookup: CDR1 PRHDT, CDR2 FYEKMQ (reference sequence). Trimming took 2 bases from V and 1 from J, leaving 14 bases between them. DNA for the CDR3: TGTGCCAGCAGCTTAAGGAGGGGGGCACAGAACACTGAAGCTTTCTTT. Amino acids: CASSLRRGAQNTEAFF.

The rearrangement uses TRBV6-5 and TRBJ2-1; 8 bases agree with TRBD1. Per germline, CDR1 MNHEY and CDR2 SVGAGI. The ends lost 7 bases at V and 7 bases at J; junction bases unmatched: 12. This CDR3 has 15 amino acids. CDR3 sequence reads: CASKNGGRGLNEQFF. The CDR3 coding sequence is TGTGCCAGCAAAAACGGGGGCAGGGGGCTGAATGAGCAGTTCTTC.

CDR3 in amino acids: CASRQGAGEAFF. In DNA, the CDR3 is TGTGCCAGCAGGCAGGGGGCTGGTGAAGCTTTCTTT. This sequence joins TRBV6-5 and TRBJ1-1, with 8 positions matching TRBD1. V lost 6 bases to trimming and J lost 7 bases; unmatched junction nucleotides: 4. Per germline, CDR1 MNHEY and CDR2 SVGAGI. This CDR3 spans 12 amino acids.

The V call is TRBV4-2, the J call TRBJ2-1; TRBD2 matches 12 bases. CDR1 is LGHNA, CDR2 YNFKEQ, per germline. The CDR3 loop spans 16 amino acids. With 4 bases clipped from V and 7 bases from J, the junction kept 8 bases outside the gene matches. The CDR3 region is CASSRPTSGGGNEQFF. The CDR3 nucleotides read TGTGCCAGCAGCCGACCGACTAGCGGGGGCGGGAATGAGCAGTTCTTC.

The chain is built from TRBV11-1 and TRBJ2-7; 7 nucleotides line up with TRBD2. Germline V gene lookup returns CDR1 SGHAT and CDR2 FQDESV (reference sequence). The CDR3 has 15 residues. V was pared by 3 bases and J by 4 bases, with 9 bases of the junction left unmatched. The CDR3 region has the DNA TGTGCCAGCAGCTTTAGCGGGTCCGGGCAATACGAGCAGTACTTC. Translated: CASSFSGSGQYEQYF.

This chain links TRBV6-4 with TRBJ1-4; D gene unclear. Germline lookup yields CDR1 MRHNA and CDR2 SNTAGT. The CDR3 is 15 amino acids. The ends were cut back, 0 bases at V and 4 bases at J, with 9 bases in the middle. The CDR3 protein is CASSDSTRSNEKLFF. The DNA of the CDR3 is TGTGCCAGCAGTGACTCGACTCGGAGTAATGAAAAACTGTTTTTT.

This clone is a singleton in its sample. The chain joins TRBV6-1 to TRBJ1-2; TRBD1 agrees at 10 bases. V dropped 5 bases and J dropped 8; count of bases not matched to a gene: 11. Germline V gene lookup returns CDR1 MNHNS and CDR2 SASEGT. The CDR3 spans 15 residues. The CDR3 here is CASSPTGQGRRGYTF. In DNA form, the CDR3 reads TGTGCCAGCAGTCCTACGGGACAGGGGAGAAGGGGCTACACCTTC.

This clone was detected only once. The same CDR3 is also encoded by other DNA sequences in this sample. J is TRBJ1-3 and V is TRBV18; D is possibly TRBD1 (5 bases). Germline V gene data show CDR1 as KGHSH and CDR2 as LQKENI. V was cut by 1 base and J by 0 bases, with 7 bases left in between. The CDR3 runs 15 residues. The CDR3 DNA sequence: TGTGCCAGCTCACCACGAGGGGACTCTGGAAACACCATATATTTT. Translating it yields CASSPRGDSGNTIYF.

This chain connects TRBV28 to TRBJ1-1, with TRBD1 matching 9 bases. The CDR3 sequence is 12 residues long. CDR1 is MDHEN, CDR2 SYDVKM, per germline. V shed 5 bases and J 11 bases; nucleotides not matched to a gene: 6. CDR3 loop: CASSKTQGAAFF. DNA for the CDR3: TGTGCCAGCAGTAAAACACAGGGGGCGGCTTTCTTT.

As DNA, the CDR3 is TGTGCCAGCAGGAGATCGGGGGCAGCCAAAAACATTCAGTACTTC. Protein: CASRRSGAAKNIQYF. The V gene is TRBV28, the J gene TRBJ2-4; D may be TRBD1 or TRBD2 (6 bases each). The CDR3 spans 15 residues. The V gene's germline CDR1 is MDHEN and CDR2 SYDVKM. V was shortened by 6 bases and J by 0 bases, with 12 bases between the two germline ends. Combining the CDR3 with reference TRBV28 and TRBJ2-4 gives the whole variable domain DVKVTQSSRYLVKRTGEKVFLECVQDMDHENMFWYRQDPGLGLRLIYFSYDVKMKEKGDIPEGYSVSREKKERFSLILESASTNQTSMYLCASRRSGAAKNIQYFGAGTRLSVL.

This clone showed up just once. The chain has TRBV28 and TRBJ1-5; TRBD1 might be the D (5 bases). The CDR3 loop spans 14 amino acids. Per the germline V gene, CDR1 is MDHEN and CDR2 is SYDVKM. The ends were cut back, 7 bases at V and 4 bases at J, with 14 bases in the middle. CDR3 residues: CASIPSGRNQPQHF. CDR3 DNA: TGTGCCAGCATACCCTCGGGACGAAATCAGCCCCAGCATTTT.

The V gene is TRBV30, the J gene TRBJ2-1; 8 nucleotides match TRBD2. CDR3 length: 13 residues. Germline CDR1 GTSNPN, CDR2 SVGIG (reference sequence). The ends lost 0 bases at V and 10 bases at J; junction bases unmatched: 5. The CDR3: CAWSVRREVEQFF. Written as DNA, the CDR3 is TGTGCCTGGAGTGTAAGGCGGGAGGTAGAGCAGTTCTTC.

The J gene is TRBJ2-1, the V gene TRBV11-2, with D unclear. Trimming left V 2 bases short and J 6 bases short, with 8 bases between. CDR3 length equals 13 residues. In germline, CDR1 is SGHAT, CDR2 FQNNGV. The CDR3 here is CASSLMGSNEQFF. Written as DNA, the CDR3 is TGTGCCAGCAGCTTAATGGGGTCCAATGAGCAGTTCTTC.

The rearrangement uses TRBV7-9 and TRBJ2-4; tentatively, D is TRBD2 (5 bases). Per germline, CDR1 SEHNR and CDR2 FQNEAQ (reference sequence). Trimming left V 2 bases short and J 8 bases short, with 10 bases between. The CDR3 is 13 amino acids. The CDR3 is CASSLKGVDIQYF. In nucleotides, the CDR3 is TGTGCCAGCAGCTTAAAGGGAGTTGACATTCAGTACTTC.

Here the CDR3 DNA reads TGCGCCAGCAGCAAGGATGCCGGACTGCCTGGAAACACCATATATTTT. Its translation is CASSKDAGLPGNTIYF. The V and J genes are TRBV5-1 and TRBJ1-3; no clear D gene. The CDR3 totals 16 residues. Trimming removed 4 bases at V and 2 bases at J, with 16 bases between. Per the germline V gene, CDR1 is SGHRS and CDR2 is YFSETQ. Combining the CDR3 with reference TRBV5-1 and TRBJ1-3 gives the whole variable domain KAGVTQTPRYLIKTRGQQVTLSCSPISGHRSVSWYQQTPGQGLQFLFEYFSETQRNKGNFPGRFSGRQFSNSRSEMNVSTLELGDSALYLCASSKDAGLPGNTIYFGEGSWLTVV.

The rearrangement links TRBV16 to TRBJ1-2; the D is unclear. Germline CDR1 is KGHSY and CDR2 is FQNENV. CDR3 size: 16 residues. Trimming stripped 4 bases from V and 4 bases from J, with 19 bases between. CDR3 residues: CASSPFDQALGYGYTF. The CDR3 DNA is TGTGCCAGCAGCCCCTTCGATCAGGCGTTAGGCTATGGCTACACCTTC. Drawing the rest from reference TRBV16 and TRBJ1-2, the complete variable domain is GEEVAQTPKHLVRGEGQKAKLYCAPIKGHSYVFWYQQVLKNEFKFLISFQNENVFDETGMPKERFSAKCLPNSPCSLEIQATKLEDSAVYFCASSPFDQALGYGYTFGSGTRLTVV.

The rearrangement links TRBV6-1 to TRBJ1-1, with D perhaps matching TRBD1 (6 bases). CDR1 is MNHNS and CDR2 is SASEGT in the germline V gene. The V gene lost 6 bases and the J gene lost 0 bases, with 11 bases spanning the gap. The CDR3 is 14 amino acids. CDR3 coding DNA: TGTGCCAGCAGGACCGGGACAATGAACACTGAAGCTTTCTTT. Encoded protein: CASRTGTMNTEAFF.

The CDR3 spells CASSRERGLGNIQYF. CDR3 sequence (DNA): TGTGCCAGCAGTCGAGAACGGGGGCTGGGGAACATTCAGTACTTC. The J gene is TRBJ2-4, the V gene TRBV2; either TRBD1 or TRBD2 may supply D (6 bases each). Trimming took 5 bases from V and 7 from J, leaving 18 bases between them. The length of the CDR3 is 15 residues. Germline CDR1 reads SNHLY; CDR2 reads FYNNEI. Complete variable domain (other parts from reference TRBV2 and TRBJ2-4): EPEVTQTPSHQVTQMGQEVILRCVPISNHLYFYWYRQILGQKVEFLVSFYNNEISEKSEIFDDQFSVERPDGSNFTLKIRSTKLEDSAMYFCASSRERGLGNIQYFGAGTRLSVL.

In DNA, the CDR3 is TGTGCCAGTGGGGGGGTCACAGATACGCAGTATTTT. This sequence encodes CASGGVTDTQYF. The chain recombines TRBV6-1 with TRBJ2-3; 7 bases fit TRBD2. The trim removed 9 bases at V and 2 bases at J, leaving 2 bases unmatched. The CDR3 length is 12 residues. The V gene's germline CDR1 is MNHNS and CDR2 SASEGT.

The chain is built from TRBV6-6 and TRBJ1-2; D is perhaps TRBD1 (5 bases). There are 13 residues in the CDR3. Germline-derived CDR1 and CDR2 are MNHNY and SVGAGI (reference sequence). Trimming took 7 bases from V and 8 from J, leaving 17 bases between them. CDR3 DNA sequence: TGTGCCAGCACCCGGGGCGACGGTTACGGCTACACCTTC. Translating it yields CASTRGDGYGYTF.

The rearrangement links TRBV5-1 to TRBJ1-2; possibly TRBD1 for D (5 bases). The CDR3 length is 17 residues. Germline CDR1 SGHRS, CDR2 YFSETQ. Trimming pared 2 bases from V and 0 bases from J, leaving 17 bases between. The CDR3: CASSLPGRIQSNYGYTF. Here the CDR3 DNA reads TGCGCCAGCAGCTTACCGGGACGGATTCAATCTAACTATGGCTACACCTTC.

The V and J genes are TRBV5-1 and TRBJ1-2; D is unresolved. The ends were cut back, 1 base at V and 4 bases at J, with 8 bases in the middle. The CDR3 is 13 residues long. Germline CDR1 SGHRS, CDR2 YFSETQ. As DNA, the CDR3 is TGCGCCAGCAGCTTGATTGGCGTCTATGGCTACACCTTC. Translating gives CASSLIGVYGYTF. The entire variable domain, with the rest obtained from reference TRBV5-1 and TRBJ1-2, is as follows: KAGVTQTPRYLIKTRGQQVTLSCSPISGHRSVSWYQQTPGQGLQFLFEYFSETQRNKGNFPGRFSGRQFSNSRSEMNVSTLELGDSALYLCASSLIGVYGYTFGSGTRLTVV.

This clone was counted between two and nine times. V is TRBV9 and J is TRBJ1-3; D not resolved. The germline gives CDR1 SGDLS, CDR2 YYNGEE. Trimming pared 3 bases from V and 3 bases from J, leaving 19 bases between. CDR3 length equals 17 residues. Here the CDR3 reads CASSALPGPSGGNTIYF. The DNA for the CDR3 is TGTGCCAGCAGCGCCCTTCCGGGCCCTTCGGGTGGAAACACCATATATTTT.

The chain joins TRBV28 to TRBJ1-1; 7 nucleotides line up with TRBD1. Losses at the gene ends were 6 bases for V and 10 bases for J; bases not matched to a gene: 20. The germline V gene encodes CDR1 MDHEN and CDR2 SYDVKM. The CDR3 is 16 residues long. CDR3 in amino acids: CASSPTKGRGLGAAFF. The CDR3 DNA reads as TGTGCCAGCAGCCCTACTAAGGGGAGGGGGCTTGGGGCAGCTTTCTTT.

This sequence joins TRBV29-1 and TRBJ2-1; 9 bases agree with TRBD2. J lost 3 bases, V lost 5 bases, and 2 bases had no gene match. The CDR3 sequence is 13 residues long. The germline gives CDR1 SQVTM, CDR2 ANQGSEA. The CDR3, as DNA: TGCAGCGTTAGGACTAGCGTCTACAATGAGCAGTTCTTC. As protein: CSVRTSVYNEQFF.

The V and J genes are TRBV6-5 and TRBJ2-7, with D perhaps given as TRBD1 or TRBD2 (5 bases each). Trimming took 9 bases from V and 4 from J, leaving 22 bases between them. Germline-derived CDR1 and CDR2 are MNHEY and SVGAGI. CDR3 size: 15 residues. The CDR3 DNA follows: TGTGCCAGTGGGACCACACTGCCTAGCCCTTACGAGCAGTACTTC. It is translated as CASGTTLPSPYEQYF.

The chain joins TRBV9 to TRBJ2-5; TRBD2 matches 13 bases. CDR1 is SGDLS and CDR2 is YYNGEE in the germline V gene. There are 15 residues in the CDR3. V lost 3 bases, J lost 3 bases, and 2 bases stayed unmatched. The CDR3 nucleotides are TGTGCCAGCAGCGGGACTAGCGGGAGTGAAGAGACCCAGTACTTC. Translated, it gives CASSGTSGSEETQYF.

The sample holds one count of this clone. The chain recombines TRBV30 with TRBJ2-7; D may be TRBD1 (5 bases). The CDR3 is 11 amino acids. Trimming removed 1 base from V and 6 bases from J, with 7 bases in between. Germline CDR1 and CDR2: GTSNPN and SVGIG (reference sequence). CDR3 in amino acids: CAWSGRGEQYF. CDR3 DNA: TGTGCCTGGAGTGGAAGGGGCGAGCAGTACTTC. The whole variable domain, filled in from reference TRBV30 and TRBJ2-7, reads SQTIHQWPATLVQPVGSPLSLECTVEGTSNPNLYWYRQAAGRGLQLLFYSVGIGQISSEVPQNLSASRPQDRQFILSSKKLLLSDSGFYLCAWSGRGEQYFGPGTRLTVT.

The rearrangement links TRBV19 to TRBJ1-4; D possibly corresponds to TRBD1 (6 bases). CDR3 length: 15 amino acids. V lost 4 bases to trimming and J lost 7 bases, with 16 bases between them. In germline, CDR1 is LNHDA, CDR2 SQIVND (reference sequence). This CDR3 is CASSTRTVGGEKLFF. CDR3 nucleotide sequence: TGTGCCAGTAGTACCCGGACAGTGGGAGGTGAAAAACTGTTTTTT.